The 5 T cell receptor beta chains below were found in one sample sequenced in a study of T cell repertoires in cytomegalovirus infection. Their specific antigens are unknown. TCRdb processed the reads anew with MiXCR; each CDR3 protein has one entry. The sample includes around 100,000 distinct CDR3 sequences, under 55% of them seen just once. This specimen was CD8+ T cells from cultured PBMCs, taken from culture after CMV antigen stimulation. These receptors all come from a human donor in good health (CMV status not recorded). Some clones in this sample may be carry-over from other donors' samples.

This clonotype showed up many times. The V and J genes are TRBV7-8 and TRBJ1-5; the D is unclear. Trimming stripped 4 bases from V and 3 bases from J, with 10 bases between. The length of the CDR3 is 14 residues. CDR1 is SGHVS and CDR2 is FQNEAQ in the germline V gene. CDR3 sequence: CASSSAVDNQPQHF. In DNA form, the CDR3 reads TGTGCCAGCAGCTCCGCAGTAGACAATCAGCCCCAGCATTTT.

The V call is TRBV6-1, the J call TRBJ2-3; 15 nucleotides agree with TRBD2. The CDR3 totals 15 residues. J gave up 6 bases and V 6 bases, and 4 bases lay outside the gene matches. Germline V gene lookup returns CDR1 MNHNS and CDR2 SASEGT. The CDR3 region has the DNA TGTGCCAGCAGAGGACTAGCGGGGGGGCTCGATACGCAGTATTTT. The encoded protein is CASRGLAGGLDTQYF.

The chain is built from TRBV29-1 and TRBJ2-5, with D possibly matching TRBD1 (6 bases). Trimming pared 3 bases from V and 1 base from J, leaving 9 bases between. Germline V gene data show CDR1 as SQVTM and CDR2 as ANQGSEA. CDR3 length: 13 amino acids. DNA of the CDR3: TGCAGCGTTGACAGGGGCATCCAAGAGACCCAGTACTTC. Translation: CSVDRGIQETQYF.

The chain links TRBV28 to TRBJ2-7; D could derive from TRBD1 or TRBD2 (6 bases each). With 3 bases removed from V and 0 bases from J, the gap between germline ends came to 12 bases. The CDR3 is 15 residues long. Germline CDR1 MDHEN, CDR2 SYDVKM. The CDR3 loop reads CASSFRGPRSYEQYF. The CDR3 DNA is TGTGCCAGCAGTTTTCGGGGGCCCCGCTCCTACGAGCAGTACTTC.

The rearrangement links TRBV14 to TRBJ1-1; perhaps TRBD1 as D (5 bases). CDR1 SGHDN and CDR2 FVKESK come from the germline V gene. The CDR3 runs to 17 residues. The ends were cut back, 0 bases at V and 0 bases at J, with 14 bases in the middle. The CDR3: CASSQDLGPKMNTEAFF. CDR3 DNA sequence: TGTGCCAGCAGCCAAGATCTGGGGCCCAAAATGAACACTGAAGCTTTCTTT. The full variable domain, with the rest looked up from reference TRBV14 and TRBJ1-1, is EAGVTQFPSHSVIEKGQTVTLRCDPISGHDNLYWYRRVMGKEIKFLLHFVKESKQDESGMPNNRFLAERTGGTYSTLKVQPAELEDSGVYFCASSQDLGPKMNTEAFFGQGTRLTVV.